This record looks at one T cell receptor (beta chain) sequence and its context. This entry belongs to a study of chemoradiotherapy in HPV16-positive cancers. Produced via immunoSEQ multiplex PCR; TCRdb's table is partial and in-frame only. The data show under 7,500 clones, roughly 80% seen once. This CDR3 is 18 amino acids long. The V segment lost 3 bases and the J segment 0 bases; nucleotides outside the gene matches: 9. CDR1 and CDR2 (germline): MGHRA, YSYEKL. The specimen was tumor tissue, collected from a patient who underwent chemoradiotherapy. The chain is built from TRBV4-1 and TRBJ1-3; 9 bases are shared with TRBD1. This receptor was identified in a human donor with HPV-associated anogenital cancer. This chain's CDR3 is CASSHPGQGFSSGNTIYF. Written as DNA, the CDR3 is TGCGCCAGCAGCCACCCGGGACAGGGCTTCTCCTCTGGAAACACCATATATTTT.